This T cell receptor beta chain was obtained from a study of shared clonotypes between healthy human individuals. Study information: The composition of the donors was a couple of women and a few men aged 18 to 49. Study-wide results and caveats: Few donors restricted represented genetic and exposure-history diversity. Collection of samples was limited to blood; tissue repertoires likely differ.

Remarks on this clone: Its antigen is not known.

The CDR3 runs to 15 residues. V lost 3 bases to trimming and J lost 5 bases; unmatched junction nucleotides: 5. The germline V gene has CDR1 MDHEN and CDR2 SYDVKM. Caucasian adults residing in Nashville, Tennessee made up all the donors. Repertoires were generated with immunoSEQ multiplex PCR, while TCRdb's copy carries only in-frame clones and drops some. Counted here are more than 400,000 clones, around 95% occurring once; the ten biggest clones make up about 0.059%. The rearrangement uses TRBV28 and TRBJ1-5; 9 positions match TRBD1. This receptor was obtained from a woman in her 30s in good health. Sequencing was performed on naive CD4+ T cells sorted from blood. Subset here: CD45RA+ positively selected. The CDR3 sequence: CASSFWTGEDQPQHF. The CDR3, as DNA: TGTGCCAGCAGTTTTTGGACAGGGGAGGATCAGCCCCAGCATTTT. Variable domain in full (rest from reference TRBV28 and TRBJ1-5): DVKVTQSSRYLVKRTGEKVFLECVQDMDHENMFWYRQDPGLGLRLIYFSYDVKMKEKGDIPEGYSVSREKKERFSLILESASTNQTSMYLCASSFWTGEDQPQHFGDGTRLSIL.